Listed below are T cell receptor beta chains from one sample, sequenced in a study of blood T cell repertoires in COVID-19. Here immunoSEQ multiplex PCR was the method, and the copy in TCRdb shows in-frame clones only, minus some. The table includes about 36,000 clones, approximately 78% detected once. What was sequenced was peripheral blood. These receptors all come from a human donor in a cohort sampled during active or convalescent COVID-19. The donor label of this sample is uncertain. Both conserved end residues are trimmed from each CDR3. Each record gives: J gene, V gene, CDR3 protein.

TRBJ1-5 | TRBV6-6 | ASSYVGGDQPQH
TRBJ2-3 | TRBV24-1 | ATRARGPDTQY
TRBJ2-3 | TRBV7-9 | ASSAGTSVGTDTQY
TRBJ1-2 | TRBV18 | ASSPRTSGGANYGYT
TRBJ1-2 | TRBV7-9 | ASSRDGFRGYT
TRBJ1-5 | TRBV30 | AWSVQGPPGDQPQH
TRBJ1-2 | TRBV6-8 | ASTLDIKYGYT
TRBJ1-4 | TRBV7-2 | ASSLTGRRNEKLF
TRBJ1-1 | TRBV5-5 | ASSLDDRRNTEAF
TRBJ1-1 | TRBV19 | ASTPTGPNTEAF
TRBJ2-2 | TRBV11-2 | ASSLRAPNRLHTGELF
TRBJ2-2 | TRBV5-6 | ASSKGWELF
TRBJ2-5 | TRBV30 | AWSLLAGVLY
TRBJ2-1 | TRBV7-3 | ASSTRTSGSIQGEQF
TRBJ2-5 | TRBV5-6 | ASSLERGLAEETQY